This T cell receptor (beta chain) was identified during a study of Graves' ophthalmopathy and Graves' hyperthyroidism. This clonotype has at least ten counts. The authors amplified TCR beta CDR3 regions, and they did so from RNA transcripts for repertoire sequencing. HTBI primers primed a first-round RT-PCR, and a second-round multiplex PCR followed. MiXCR, run by TCRdb on the multiplex PCR reads, gives a single entry per CDR3 protein. The data show a few hundred thousand distinct CDR3 sequences, with 35% to 45% seen just once and 3.5% to 5% held by the top ten. The sequence came from an adult man with Graves' hyperthyroidism. Source material: peripheral blood or thyroid tissue (not recorded which).

CDR3 in amino acids: CASSSRETGASGNTIYF. The CDR3, as DNA: TGTGCCAGCAGCTCTAGGGAGACAGGGGCCTCTGGAAACACCATATATTTT. The gene calls are TRBV7-8 and TRBJ1-3; 8 bases agree with TRBD1. The trim removed 4 bases at V and 0 bases at J, leaving 8 bases unmatched. The CDR3 contains 17 residues. The V gene's germline CDR1 is SGHVS and CDR2 FQNEAQ. Based on the CDR3 plus reference TRBV7-8 and TRBJ1-3, the full variable domain is GAGVSQSPRYKVAKRGQDVALRCDPISGHVSLFWYQQALGQGPEFLTYFQNEAQLDKSGLPSDRFFAERPEGSVSTLKIQRTQQEDSAVYLCASSSRETGASGNTIYFGEGSWLTVV.